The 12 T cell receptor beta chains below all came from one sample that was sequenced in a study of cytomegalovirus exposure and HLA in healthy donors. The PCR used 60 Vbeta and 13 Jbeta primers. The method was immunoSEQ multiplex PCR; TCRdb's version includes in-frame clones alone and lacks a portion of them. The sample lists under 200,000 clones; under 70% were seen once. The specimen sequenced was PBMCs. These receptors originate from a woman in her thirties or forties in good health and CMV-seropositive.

The DNA of the CDR3 is TGTGCCAGCAGTCCGGGACAGGCAAATGAAAAACTGTTTTTT. Translating gives CASSPGQANEKLFF. The chain recombines TRBV7-9 with TRBJ1-4, with 8 nucleotides matching TRBD1. CDR1 is SEHNR, CDR2 FQNEAQ, per germline (reference sequence). Unmatched junction bases numbered 5, after V lost 6 bases and J lost 5 bases. The CDR3 extends over 14 amino acids.

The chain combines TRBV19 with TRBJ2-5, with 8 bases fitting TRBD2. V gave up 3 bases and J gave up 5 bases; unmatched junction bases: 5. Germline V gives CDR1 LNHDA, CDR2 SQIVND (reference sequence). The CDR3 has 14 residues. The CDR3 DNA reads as TGTGCCAGTAGTATGATAGCGGGGTGGGAGACCCAGTACTTC. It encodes CASSMIAGWETQYF. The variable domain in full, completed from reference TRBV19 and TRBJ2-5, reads DGGITQSPKYLFRKEGQNVTLSCEQNLNHDAMYWYRQDPGQGLRLIYYSQIVNDFQKGDIAEGYSVSREKKESFPLTVTSAQKNPTAFYLCASSMIAGWETQYFGPGTRLLVL.

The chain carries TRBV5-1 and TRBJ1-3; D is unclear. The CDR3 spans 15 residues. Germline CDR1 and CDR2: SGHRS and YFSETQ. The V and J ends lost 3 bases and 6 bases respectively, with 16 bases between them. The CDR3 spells CASSSPGSGENTIYF. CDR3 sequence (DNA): TGCGCCAGCAGCTCCCCGGGGAGCGGAGAAAACACCATATATTTT.

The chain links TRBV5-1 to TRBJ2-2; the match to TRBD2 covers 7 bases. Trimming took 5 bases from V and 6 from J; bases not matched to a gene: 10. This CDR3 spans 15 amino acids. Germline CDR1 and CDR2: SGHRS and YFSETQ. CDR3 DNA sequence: TGCGCCAGCAGGCCTACTAGCGAACCGGCCGGGGAGCTGTTTTTT. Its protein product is CASRPTSEPAGELFF.

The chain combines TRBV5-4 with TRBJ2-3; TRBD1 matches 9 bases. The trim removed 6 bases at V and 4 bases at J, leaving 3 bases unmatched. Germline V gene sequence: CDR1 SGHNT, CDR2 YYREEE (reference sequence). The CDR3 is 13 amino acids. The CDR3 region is CASTRTGADTQYF. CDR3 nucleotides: TGTGCCAGCACCCGGACAGGGGCAGATACGCAGTATTTT.

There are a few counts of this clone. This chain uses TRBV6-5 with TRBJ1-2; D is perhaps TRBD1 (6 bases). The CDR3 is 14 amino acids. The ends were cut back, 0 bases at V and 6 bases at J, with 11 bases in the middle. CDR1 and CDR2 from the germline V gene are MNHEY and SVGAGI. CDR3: CASSYSSGVNGYTF. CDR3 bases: TGTGCCAGCAGTTACTCGTCAGGGGTGAATGGCTACACCTTC.

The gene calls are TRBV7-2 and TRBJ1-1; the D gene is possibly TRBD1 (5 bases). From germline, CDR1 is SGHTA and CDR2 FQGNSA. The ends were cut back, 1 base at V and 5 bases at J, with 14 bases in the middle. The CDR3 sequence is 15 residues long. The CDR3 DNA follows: TGTGCCAGCAGCTTAGAATTGGGGGGAAGGACTGAAGCTTTCTTT. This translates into CASSLELGGRTEAFF.

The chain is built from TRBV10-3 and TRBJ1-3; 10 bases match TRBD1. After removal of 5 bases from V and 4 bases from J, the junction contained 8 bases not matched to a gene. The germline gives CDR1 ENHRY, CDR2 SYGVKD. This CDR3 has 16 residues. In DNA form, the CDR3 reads TGTGCCATCAGTACTCGACAGGGGGCATCAGGAAACACCATATATTTT. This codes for CAISTRQGASGNTIYF.

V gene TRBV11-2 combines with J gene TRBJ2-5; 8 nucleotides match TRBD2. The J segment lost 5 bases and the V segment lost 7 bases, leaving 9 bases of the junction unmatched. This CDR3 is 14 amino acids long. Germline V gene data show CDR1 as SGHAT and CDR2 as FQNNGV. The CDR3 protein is CASTGPPGGETQYF. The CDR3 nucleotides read TGTGCCAGCACCGGGCCCCCGGGAGGGGAGACCCAGTACTTC. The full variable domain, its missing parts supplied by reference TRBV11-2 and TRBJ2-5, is EAGVAQSPRYKIIEKRQSVAFWCNPISGHATLYWYQQILGQGPKLLIQFQNNGVVDDSQLPKDRFSAERLKGVDSTLKIQPAKLEDSAVYLCASTGPPGGETQYFGPGTRLLVL.

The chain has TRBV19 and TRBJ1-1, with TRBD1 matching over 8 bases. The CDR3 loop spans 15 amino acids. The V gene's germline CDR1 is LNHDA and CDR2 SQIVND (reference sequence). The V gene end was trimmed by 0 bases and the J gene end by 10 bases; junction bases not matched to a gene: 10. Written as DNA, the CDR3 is TGTGCCAGTAGTATAGACGGACAGGGAGGGAGTCGAGCTTTCTTT. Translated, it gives CASSIDGQGGSRAFF.

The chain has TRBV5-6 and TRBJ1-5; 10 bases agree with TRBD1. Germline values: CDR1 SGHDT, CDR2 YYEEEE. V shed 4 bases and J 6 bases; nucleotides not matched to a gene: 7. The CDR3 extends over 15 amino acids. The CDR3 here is CASSLKGTGVQPQHF. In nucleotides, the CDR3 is TGTGCCAGCAGCCTAAAGGGGACAGGGGTTCAGCCCCAGCATTTT.

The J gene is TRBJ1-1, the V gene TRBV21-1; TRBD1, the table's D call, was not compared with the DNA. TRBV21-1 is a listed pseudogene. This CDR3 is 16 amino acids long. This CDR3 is CASSRQGPAMNTEAFF. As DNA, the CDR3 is TGTGCCAGCAGCCGACAGGGACCCGCGATGAACACTGAAGCTTTCTTT.